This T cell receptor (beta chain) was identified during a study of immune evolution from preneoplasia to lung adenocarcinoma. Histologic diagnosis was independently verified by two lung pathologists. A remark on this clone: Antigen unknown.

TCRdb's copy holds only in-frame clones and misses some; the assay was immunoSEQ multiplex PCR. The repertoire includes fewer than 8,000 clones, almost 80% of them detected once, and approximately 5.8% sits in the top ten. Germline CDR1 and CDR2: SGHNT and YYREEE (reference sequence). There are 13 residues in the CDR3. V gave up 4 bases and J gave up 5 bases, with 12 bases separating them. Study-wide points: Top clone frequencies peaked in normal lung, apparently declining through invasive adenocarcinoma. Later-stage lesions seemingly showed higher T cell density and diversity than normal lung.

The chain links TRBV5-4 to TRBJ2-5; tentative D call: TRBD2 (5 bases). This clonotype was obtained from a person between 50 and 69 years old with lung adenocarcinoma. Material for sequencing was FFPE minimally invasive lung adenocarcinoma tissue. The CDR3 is CASSNTRDETQYF. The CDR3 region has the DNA TGTGCCAGCAGCAACACTAGAGACGAGACCCAGTACTTC.